This T cell receptor (beta chain) was recovered during a study of blood T cell repertoires in COVID-19. Background on the study: Acute-phase and convalescent COVID-19 samples originated in the United States, Italy and Spain.

Only in-frame clones appear in the TCRdb table, and some are missing; sequencing was by immunoSEQ multiplex PCR. The data show a few hundred thousand clones, around 85% seen once. Study members were between roughly 18 and 100 years old and lived in 20 to 30 US regions. Per the germline V gene, CDR1 is SQVTM and CDR2 is ANQGSEA. The V end was cut by 4 bases, the J end by 3 bases, with 9 bases between. The CDR3 has 12 amino acids. The clonotype was recovered from a man aged 25 to 40 who had recovered from COVID-19. The chain recombines TRBV29-1 with TRBJ2-5; D perhaps matches TRBD1 (5 bases). Sequencing input: PBMCs or T cells enriched from blood (not recorded which). In DNA, the CDR3 is TGCAGCGTTGGAGGCAGGGAAGAGACCCAGTACTTC. As protein: CSVGGREETQYF.